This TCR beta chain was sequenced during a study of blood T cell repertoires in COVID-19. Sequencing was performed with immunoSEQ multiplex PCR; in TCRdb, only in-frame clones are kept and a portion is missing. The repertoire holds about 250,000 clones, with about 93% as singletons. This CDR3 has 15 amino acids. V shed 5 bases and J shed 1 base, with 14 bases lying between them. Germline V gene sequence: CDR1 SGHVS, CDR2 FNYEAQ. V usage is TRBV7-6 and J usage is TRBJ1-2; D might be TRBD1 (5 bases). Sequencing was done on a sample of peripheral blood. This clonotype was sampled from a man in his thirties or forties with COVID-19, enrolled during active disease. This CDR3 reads CASSPQGSINYGYTF. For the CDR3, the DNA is TGTGCCAGCAGCCCCCAGGGATCTATTAACTATGGCTACACCTTC.